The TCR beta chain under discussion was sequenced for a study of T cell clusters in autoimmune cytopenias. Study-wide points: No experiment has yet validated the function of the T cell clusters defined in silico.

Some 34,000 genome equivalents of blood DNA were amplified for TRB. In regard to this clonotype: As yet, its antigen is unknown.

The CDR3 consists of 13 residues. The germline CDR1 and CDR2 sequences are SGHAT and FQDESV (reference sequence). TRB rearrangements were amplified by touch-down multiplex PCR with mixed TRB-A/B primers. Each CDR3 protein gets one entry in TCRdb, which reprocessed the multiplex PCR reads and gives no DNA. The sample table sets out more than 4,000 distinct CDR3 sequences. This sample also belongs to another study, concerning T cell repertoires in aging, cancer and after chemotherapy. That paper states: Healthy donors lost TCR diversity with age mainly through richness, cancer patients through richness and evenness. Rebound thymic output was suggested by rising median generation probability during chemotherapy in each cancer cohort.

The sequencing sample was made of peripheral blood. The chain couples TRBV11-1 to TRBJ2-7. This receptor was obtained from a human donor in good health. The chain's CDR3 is CASSFTGTYEQYF.